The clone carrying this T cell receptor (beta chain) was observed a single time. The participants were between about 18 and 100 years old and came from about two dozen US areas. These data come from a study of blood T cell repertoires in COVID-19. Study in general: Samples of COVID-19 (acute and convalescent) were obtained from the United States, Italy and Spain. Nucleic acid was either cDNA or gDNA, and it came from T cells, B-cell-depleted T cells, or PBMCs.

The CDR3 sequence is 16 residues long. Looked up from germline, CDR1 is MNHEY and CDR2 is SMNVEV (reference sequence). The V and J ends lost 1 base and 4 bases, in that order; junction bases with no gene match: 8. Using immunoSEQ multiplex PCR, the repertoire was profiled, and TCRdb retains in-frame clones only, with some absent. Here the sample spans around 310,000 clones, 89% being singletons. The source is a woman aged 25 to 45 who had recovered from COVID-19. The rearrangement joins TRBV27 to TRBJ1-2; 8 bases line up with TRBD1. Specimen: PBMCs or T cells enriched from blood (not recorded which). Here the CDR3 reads CASSLLGDTGGYGYTF. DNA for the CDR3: TGTGCCAGCAGTTTATTGGGGGATACAGGGGGCTATGGCTACACCTTC.